These 3 T cell receptor beta chains originate from one sample sequenced in a study of spatial heterogeneity in lung cancer (dated by TCRdb to between 2018 and 2020). Receptor libraries were prepared by 5' RACE. Instrument on record: NextSeq 500. TCRdb cleaned the public reads at Q25 with fastp, built clones with MiXCR and kept in-frame beta chains. Each entry is one CDR3 protein sequence, shown with its most common DNA and genes. Within this sample are around 60,000 distinct CDR3 sequences, with less than 10% of them counted one time only. More than 13% of the sample comes from the top ten. The time point tag for this specimen amounts to: sample taken at primary tumor resection. Without any cell sorting, TCR sequencing was performed on whole RNA extracted either from tumor and nontumor lung tissue or from cryopreserved PBMC samples. The sequencing here drew on PBMCs, taken at surgery. Source of these receptors: a female donor with early-stage non-small cell lung cancer.

This clonotype has ten or more counts. The gene calls are TRBV9 and TRBJ2-2; D is uncertain. Trimming removed 3 bases from V and 7 bases from J, with 13 bases in between. CDR1 is SGDLS, CDR2 YYNGEE, per germline. CDR3 length: 14 residues. CDR3 protein: CASSARIENGELFF. The CDR3 DNA is TGTGCCAGCAGCGCCAGGATTGAAAACGGGGAGCTGTTTTTT.

The chain links TRBV11-2 to TRBJ1-3, with D possibly matching TRBD1 (5 bases). The germline V gene encodes CDR1 SGHAT and CDR2 FQNNGV. The CDR3 is 15 amino acids. V was trimmed by 5 bases and J by 2 bases, leaving 13 bases between them. The CDR3: CASSPSSGAGNTIYF. Written as DNA, the CDR3 is TGTGCCAGCAGCCCGAGCTCGGGGGCTGGAAACACCATATATTTT. The full variable domain, its missing parts supplied by reference TRBV11-2 and TRBJ1-3, is EAGVAQSPRYKIIEKRQSVAFWCNPISGHATLYWYQQILGQGPKLLIQFQNNGVVDDSQLPKDRFSAERLKGVDSTLKIQPAKLEDSAVYLCASSPSSGAGNTIYFGEGSWLTVV.

This clonotype was seen ten or more times. The J gene is TRBJ1-4, the V gene TRBV28, with 7 nucleotides matching TRBD1. CDR1 and CDR2 from the germline V gene are MDHEN and SYDVKM. This CDR3 region has 15 residues. After removal of 7 bases from V and 4 bases from J, the junction contained 9 bases not matched to a gene. CDR3 sequence (DNA): TGTGCCAGCAACAAACCGGGACAGAGTAATGAAAAACTGTTTTTT. Translating gives CASNKPGQSNEKLFF.